This T cell receptor (beta chain) derives from a study of spatial heterogeneity in lung cancer. The study's findings and limits: Ubiquitous expanded tumor TCRs were seen in blood more at resection than at follow-up.

The study tagged each TCR cDNA molecule with a unique molecular identifier. TCRdb re-called the 5' RACE reads through MiXCR, storing one row per CDR3 protein. The data show some 83,000 distinct CDR3 sequences, with roughly 8% seen just once and 6.5% to 8.5% held by the top ten. The CDR3 sequence is 14 residues long. CDR1 and CDR2 (germline): MNHEY, SMNVEV (reference sequence). V lost 3 bases, J lost 3 bases, and 4 bases stayed unmatched. In its sample, this clonotype was seen a few times. No antigen is known for it. Time point described: sample taken at primary tumor resection. The approximately 67 donors had untreated early-stage non-small cell lung cancer. The study sequenced unsorted whole RNA from tumor, nontumor lung or frozen PBMC.

This TCR derives from a male donor with early-stage non-small cell lung cancer. J is TRBJ1-1 and V is TRBV27; 7 bases match TRBD1. Sequencing used PBMCs, obtained at surgery. CDR3 residues: CASSFTGAHTEAFF. The CDR3 coding sequence is TGTGCCAGCAGTTTCACAGGGGCCCACACTGAAGCTTTCTTT.